The text below deals with one TCR beta chain. Its antigen is still unknown. The sample is drawn from a study of T cells in Graves' hyperthyroidism and ophthalmopathy. General observations from the study: Most thyroid clonotypes expanded above 0.001 were also detected in blood.

Authors of the study amplified TCR beta CDR3 regions from RNA transcripts. The HTBI primer set served for first-round RT-PCR of the TCR CDR3. TCRdb reprocessed the multiplex PCR reads via MiXCR and lists one record per CDR3 protein. The sample has fewer than 500,000 distinct CDR3 sequences, about 15% seen once. V was pared by 4 bases and J by 4 bases, with 25 bases between. The CDR3 loop spans 18 amino acids. Germline V gene lookup returns CDR1 SGHRS and CDR2 YFSETQ. The TCR originated in a man between 18 and 29 years old with Graves' ophthalmopathy. The V and J genes are TRBV5-1 and TRBJ2-3, with D perhaps matching TRBD1 (6 bases). The sequenced sample was blood. The CDR3 spells CASSGIPGHQTRADTQYF. CDR3 in DNA: TGCGCCAGCAGCGGGATTCCGGGACATCAAACCCGGGCAGATACGCAGTATTTT.